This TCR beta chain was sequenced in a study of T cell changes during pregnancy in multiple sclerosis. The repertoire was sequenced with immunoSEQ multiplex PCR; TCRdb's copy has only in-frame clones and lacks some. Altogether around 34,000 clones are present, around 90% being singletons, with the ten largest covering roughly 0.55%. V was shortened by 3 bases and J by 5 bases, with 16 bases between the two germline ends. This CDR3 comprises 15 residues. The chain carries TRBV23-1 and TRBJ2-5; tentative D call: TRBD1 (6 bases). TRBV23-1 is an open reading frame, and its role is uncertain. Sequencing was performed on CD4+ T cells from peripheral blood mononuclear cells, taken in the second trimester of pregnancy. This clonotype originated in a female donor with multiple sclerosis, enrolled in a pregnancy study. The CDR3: CASSQTQGPQETQYF. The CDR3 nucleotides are TGCGCCAGCAGTCAGACACAGGGCCCCCAGGAGACCCAGTACTTC.